What follows are 9 T cell receptor beta chains derived from one specimen sequenced in a study of CD8+ T cells in alopecia areata. cDNA serving as the sequencing template came from extracted, reverse transcribed RNA. Sequencing was performed with immunoSEQ multiplex PCR; in TCRdb, only in-frame clones are kept and a portion is missing. The table includes tens of thousands of clones, roughly 50% detected once. Sequenced material: NKG2D-high CD8+ T cells sorted from blood. These receptors originate from a human donor with alopecia areata.

By frequency in the sample, this clone is medium-sized. This chain uses TRBV19 with TRBJ2-1; unclear D gene. Germline assignment: CDR1 LNHDA and CDR2 SQIVND (reference sequence). The CDR3 consists of 15 residues. The V end was cut by 6 bases, the J end by 7 bases, with 19 bases between. CDR3 DNA sequence: TGTGCCAGTAGCATGTGGGCAGCCTACGGTAATGAGCAGTTCTTC. It is translated as CASSMWAAYGNEQFF.

V gene TRBV4-1 combines with J gene TRBJ2-6; D tentatively fits TRBD1 or TRBD2 (6 bases each). CDR1 MGHRA and CDR2 YSYEKL come from the germline V gene. This CDR3 has 15 amino acids. The V end was cut by 8 bases, the J end by 3 bases, with 14 bases between. CDR3: CASGEGGLGANVLTF. DNA of the CDR3: TGCGCCAGCGGGGAAGGGGGGCTTGGGGCCAACGTCCTGACTTTC.

This clone was picked up a small number of times. The chain joins TRBV7-9 to TRBJ2-6, with a possible D match to TRBD2 (5 bases). CDR1 is SEHNR and CDR2 is FQNEAQ in the germline V gene (reference sequence). This CDR3 region has 18 residues. Deletions cut 4 bases from V and 0 bases from J, with 16 bases between. The CDR3 loop is CASSSPRTSPSGANVLTF. The CDR3, as DNA: TGTGCCAGCAGCTCACCACGGACTTCCCCCTCTGGGGCCAACGTCCTGACTTTC.

CDR3 nucleotide sequence: TGTGCCAGCAGTGAGGGGGGTGGCAATCAGCCCCAGCATTTT. Translating it yields CASSEGGGNQPQHF. The chain recombines TRBV25-1 with TRBJ1-5; D possibly corresponds to TRBD1 (5 bases). V lost 3 bases, J lost 2 bases, and 8 bases lay in between. Germline V CDR1 and CDR2: MGHDK, SYGVNS. This CDR3 is 14 amino acids long. The full variable domain, completed using reference TRBV25-1 and TRBJ1-5, is EADIYQTPRYLVIGTGKKITLECSQTMGHDKMYWYQQDPGMELHLIHYSYGVNSTEKGDLSSESTVSRIRTEHFPLTLESARPSHTSQYLCASSEGGGNQPQHFGDGTRLSIL.

The chain uses TRBV7-2 and TRBJ2-1; no definite D call. CDR3 length equals 13 residues. Trimming shortened V by 2 bases and J by 9 bases, and 11 bases separated the two germline ends. Germline loops: CDR1 SGHTA, CDR2 FQGNSA. The DNA for the CDR3 is TGTGCCAGCAGCTTATTAGTTCTTGCTGAGCAGTTCTTC. Translating gives CASSLLVLAEQFF. Based on the CDR3 plus reference TRBV7-2 and TRBJ2-1, the full variable domain is GAGVSQSPSNKVTEKGKDVELRCDPISGHTALYWYRQSLGQGLEFLIYFQGNSAPDKSGLPSDRFSAERTGGSVSTLTIQRTQQEDSAVYLCASSLLVLAEQFFGPGTRLTVL.

The chain has TRBV4-1 and TRBJ1-5; 9 bases align to TRBD1. V shed 4 bases, J shed 5 bases, and the junction held 6 bases outside the gene matches. The CDR3 spans 15 residues. The germline CDR1 and CDR2 sequences are MGHRA and YSYEKL. The CDR3 region is CASSLRTGDYQPQHF. The CDR3 DNA reads as TGCGCCAGCAGCCTACGGACAGGGGACTATCAGCCCCAGCATTTT.

DNA for the CDR3: TGCAGCGTTCCCCGGACAGGACAAGAGACCCAGTACTTC. Its protein product is CSVPRTGQETQYF. The chain combines TRBV29-1 with TRBJ2-5; 7 bases align to TRBD1. CDR3 length: 13 amino acids. Trimming removed 5 bases from V and 2 bases from J; junction bases left unmatched: 5. Germline V gene lookup returns CDR1 SQVTM and CDR2 ANQGSEA. Filled out from reference TRBV29-1 and TRBJ2-5, the complete variable domain reads SAVISQKPSRDICQRGTSLTIQCQVDSQVTMMFWYRQQPGQSLTLIATANQGSEATYESGFVIDKFPISRPNLTFSTLTVSNMSPEDSSIYLCSVPRTGQETQYFGPGTRLLVL.

The chain couples TRBV4-1 to TRBJ2-4; TRBD2 matches 8 bases. The CDR3 is made up of 13 amino acids. CDR1 MGHRA and CDR2 YSYEKL come from the germline V gene. The V segment lost 5 bases and the J segment 8 bases; nucleotides outside the gene matches: 5. The CDR3 nucleotides are TGCGCCAGCAGCGAAAGCGGGAGTGACATTCAGTACTTC. Protein: CASSESGSDIQYF.

The chain couples TRBV19 to TRBJ1-2; TRBD1 matches at 7 bases. Germline V CDR1 and CDR2: LNHDA, SQIVND (reference sequence). Unmatched junction bases numbered 3, after V lost 1 base and J lost 4 bases. This CDR3 region has 14 residues. CDR3 DNA sequence: TGTGCCAGTAGTATAGGGACAGGCACCTATGGCTACACCTTC. It is translated as CASSIGTGTYGYTF. The complete variable domain, with remaining parts taken from reference TRBV19 and TRBJ1-2, reads DGGITQSPKYLFRKEGQNVTLSCEQNLNHDAMYWYRQDPGQGLRLIYYSQIVNDFQKGDIAEGYSVSREKKESFPLTVTSAQKNPTAFYLCASSIGTGTYGYTFGSGTRLTVV.